These 5 T cell receptor beta chains were all obtained from the same sample, sequenced in a study of cytomegalovirus exposure and HLA in healthy donors. The PCR used 60 Vbeta and 13 Jbeta primers. Libraries were prepared by immunoSEQ multiplex PCR; TCRdb keeps only in-frame clonotypes and omits some of them. The data contain 140,000 or so clones, about 80% of them seen just once; the ten biggest clones take up 9.7%. The sequencing input was PBMCs. All receptors come from an older woman in good health and CMV-seropositive.

In this sample, this clone turned up a few times. This chain connects TRBV5-4 to TRBJ2-5; D ambiguous. The J call is in doubt because the DNA end fits TRBJ2-7 better. The V gene's germline CDR1 is SGHNT and CDR2 YYREEE (reference sequence). The CDR3 sequence is 12 residues long. The chain's CDR3 is CALSSPSYEQYF. CDR3 DNA sequence: TGTGCCCTGTCGTCCCCCTCCTACGAGCAGTACTTC.

This rearrangement joins TRBV2 to TRBJ1-2, with 7 bases that match TRBD1. The length of the CDR3 is 15 residues. With V trimmed by 6 bases and J by 8 bases, 15 bases remained unmatched. Germline V gene data show CDR1 as SNHLY and CDR2 as FYNNEI. As DNA, the CDR3 is TGTGCCAGCAGCCCAGGGGCCCTGACAGGGAAGGGCTACACCTTC. Its protein is CASSPGALTGKGYTF.

The chain recombines TRBV7-2 with TRBJ1-4, with D tentatively TRBD1 (5 bases). The CDR3 is made up of 15 amino acids. Per the germline V gene, CDR1 is SGHTA and CDR2 is FQGNSA. V was shortened by 5 bases and J by 3 bases, with 13 bases between the two germline ends. CDR3 sequence reads: CASSPDRRPNEKLFF. The CDR3, as DNA: TGTGCCAGCAGCCCCGACAGAAGACCTAATGAAAAACTGTTTTTT. The whole variable domain, remainder taken from reference TRBV7-2 and TRBJ1-4, is GAGVSQSPSNKVTEKGKDVELRCDPISGHTALYWYRQSLGQGLEFLIYFQGNSAPDKSGLPSDRFSAERTGGSVSTLTIQRTQQEDSAVYLCASSPDRRPNEKLFFGSGTQLSVL.

This clone was seen a few times. The rearrangement links TRBV2 to TRBJ2-3; TRBD2 matches at 7 bases. Trimming took 6 bases from V and 5 from J; bases not matched to a gene: 8. The CDR3 has 14 amino acids. CDR1 is SNHLY and CDR2 is FYNNEI in the germline V gene. The CDR3 DNA reads as TGTGCCAGCAGAATAGCGGGCGCTAAAGATACGCAGTATTTT. This codes for CASRIAGAKDTQYF.

The chain is built from TRBV6-1 and TRBJ2-7; D is possibly TRBD2 (5 bases). V was clipped by 2 bases and J by 6 bases, with 17 bases between them. The V gene's germline CDR1 is MNHNS and CDR2 SASEGT. The CDR3 contains 15 residues. The chain's CDR3 is CASSESRSSRGEQYF. CDR3 coding DNA: TGTGCCAGCAGTGAAAGCAGGAGTAGCCGGGGCGAGCAGTACTTC.